These 25 T cell receptor beta chains were all obtained from the same sample, sequenced in a study of blood T cell repertoires in COVID-19. Clones were read by immunoSEQ multiplex PCR, and TCRdb kept only the in-frame ones, dropping some. The sample shows 30,000 to 35,000 clones, around 90% of them seen only once. Sequencing used peripheral blood. The receptors shown here come from a man between 60 and 75 years old with active COVID-19.

The V gene is TRBV11-2, the J gene TRBJ2-3; the D gene is possibly TRBD1 (6 bases). Germline CDR1 reads SGHAT; CDR2 reads FQNNGV. The V and J ends lost 1 base and 4 bases respectively, with 15 bases between them. The CDR3 loop spans 16 amino acids. The CDR3, as DNA: TGTGCCAGCAGCTTAGTCCCGGGTGGGGGCGCAGATACGCAGTATTTT. It encodes CASSLVPGGGADTQYF.

This clone was recorded once. The chain is built from TRBV19 and TRBJ1-4; TRBD1 agrees at 8 bases. The CDR3 consists of 11 residues. V lost 5 bases, J lost 16 bases, and 6 bases stayed unmatched. The germline CDR1 and CDR2 sequences are LNHDA and SQIVND (reference sequence). The CDR3 DNA sequence: TGTGCCAGTAGTGGGACAGGTCAACCGTTTTTT. Amino acid sequence: CASSGTGQPFF. Full variable domain (rest looked up from reference TRBV19 and TRBJ1-4): DGGITQSPKYLFRKEGQNVTLSCEQNLNHDAMYWYRQDPGQGLRLIYYSQIVNDFQKGDIAEGYSVSREKKESFPLTVTSAQKNPTAFYLCASSGTGQPFFGSGTQLSVL.

The chain recombines TRBV4-1 with TRBJ2-7; 9 nucleotides align to TRBD2. The CDR3 length is 16 residues. The germline gives CDR1 MGHRA, CDR2 YSYEKL. V dropped 0 bases and J dropped 7; count of bases not matched to a gene: 10. CDR3: CASSQERLAAGREQYF. CDR3 nucleotide sequence: TGCGCCAGCAGCCAAGAAAGACTAGCGGCTGGGAGGGAGCAGTACTTC.

The chain combines TRBV9 with TRBJ2-1, with D unresolved. The CDR3 sequence is 15 residues long. Germline V gene data show CDR1 as SGDLS and CDR2 as YYNGEE. The ends were cut back, 0 bases at V and 0 bases at J, with 7 bases in the middle. CDR3: CASSVDPHSYNEQFF. CDR3 bases: TGTGCCAGCAGCGTAGATCCACACTCCTACAATGAGCAGTTCTTC.

V gene TRBV3-1 (or the pseudogene TRBV3-2) combines with J gene TRBJ2-7; TRBD2 might be the D (5 bases). This CDR3 is built from 16 residues. V was pared by 0 bases and J by 0 bases, with 12 bases between. Germline values: CDR1 LGHDT, CDR2 YNNKEL (reference sequence). The CDR3 loop reads CASSQDSAGSSYEQYF. CDR3 coding DNA: TGTGCCAGCAGCCAAGATTCGGCGGGCAGCTCCTACGAGCAGTACTTC.

This chain joins TRBV7-2 and TRBJ2-3; 9 bases are a match to TRBD1. The germline CDR1 and CDR2 sequences are SGHTA and FQGNSA. The CDR3 sequence is 15 residues long. V trimming: 1 base; J trimming: 3 bases; junction bases outside the gene matches: 2. Here the CDR3 DNA reads TGTGCCAGCAGCTTAGTTGGGACAGGGACAGATACGCAGTATTTT. It encodes CASSLVGTGTDTQYF.

The gene calls are TRBV6-4 and TRBJ2-1; 10 nucleotides align to TRBD2. CDR1 MRHNA and CDR2 SNTAGT come from the germline V gene. The length of the CDR3 is 15 residues. V lost 5 bases and J lost 0; bases outside the gene matches: 1. The CDR3 coding sequence is TGTGCCAGCAGTAAGCGGGGGGGCTCCTACAATGAGCAGTTCTTC. This codes for CASSKRGGSYNEQFF.

This chain links TRBV5-6 with TRBJ2-3, with 10 bases that match TRBD2. Losses at the gene ends were 1 base for V and 7 bases for J; bases not matched to a gene: 9. The length of the CDR3 is 16 residues. Germline V lookup: CDR1 SGHDT, CDR2 YYEEEE. This CDR3 reads CASSLPASGGTNTQYF. The CDR3 nucleotides are TGTGCCAGCAGCTTGCCTGCTAGCGGGGGCACCAATACGCAGTATTTT.

V usage is TRBV11-3 and J usage is TRBJ1-2; perhaps TRBD1 as D (6 bases). The CDR3 spans 17 residues. Germline V lookup: CDR1 SGHNT, CDR2 YENEEA. Trimming stripped 5 bases from V and 7 bases from J, with 26 bases between. The CDR3 DNA follows: TGTGCCAGCAGCCCCCCCTCCCCCCCCGCCCGGGACACTGGCTACACCTTC. This codes for CASSPPSPPARDTGYTF.

This sequence joins TRBV18 and TRBJ1-3, with TRBD1 identical over 7 bases. The CDR3 extends over 16 amino acids. Germline V CDR1 and CDR2: KGHSH, LQKENI. V lost 3 bases to trimming and J lost 0 bases; unmatched junction nucleotides: 5. CDR3 DNA: TGTGCCAGCTCACCGGTCACAGGGGACTCTGGAAACACCATATATTTT. It specifies CASSPVTGDSGNTIYF.

The rearrangement joins TRBV12-5 to TRBJ1-1; no definite D call. V lost 3 bases and J lost 3, with 14 bases in between. There are 15 residues in the CDR3. The germline V gene encodes CDR1 LGHNT and CDR2 FRNRAP. As DNA, the CDR3 is TGTGCTAGTGGTTTTTCGACGGGAGTGGACACTGAAGCTTTCTTT. It yields the protein CASGFSTGVDTEAFF.

This clone was counted once. The chain couples TRBV12-3 or TRBV12-4 to TRBJ2-5, with D tentatively TRBD2 (5 bases). V dropped 11 bases and J dropped 0 bases, with 10 bases sitting between them. The CDR3 loop spans 12 amino acids. CDR3: CACGLNQETQYF. The CDR3 DNA is TGTGCCTGCGGACTCAACCAAGAGACCCAGTACTTC.

This rearrangement joins TRBV14 to TRBJ2-7; 9 bases map to TRBD1. Trimming took 2 bases from V and 4 from J; bases not matched to a gene: 9. Germline V lookup: CDR1 SGHDN, CDR2 FVKESK. The CDR3 loop spans 16 amino acids. CDR3 in DNA: TGTGCCAGCAGCCAATTAACAGGGGGCAGCCCTTACGAGCAGTACTTC. Amino acid sequence: CASSQLTGGSPYEQYF.

V gene TRBV19 combines with J gene TRBJ1-5, with a weak D call TRBD1 (6 bases). Germline lookup yields CDR1 LNHDA and CDR2 SQIVND (reference sequence). The CDR3 spans 14 residues. Trimming cost V 4 bases and J 6 bases, with 13 bases left between them. The CDR3 DNA sequence: TGTGCCAGTAGTAAGGGGACAAATGGTCAGCCCCAGCATTTT. It is translated as CASSKGTNGQPQHF.

The CDR3 DNA is TGTGCCAGCAGTTACTCGATTGCGGGGGCCAGTGCAGATACGCAGTATTTT. Translated, it gives CASSYSIAGASADTQYF. The chain links TRBV6-7 to TRBJ2-3; a weak D match, TRBD2 (7 bases). TRBV6-7 is an ORF for which the function is uncertain. The V gene lost 0 bases and the J gene lost 4 bases, with 17 bases spanning the gap. This CDR3 is 17 amino acids long.

The CDR3 region is CASSSQDYNEQFF. CDR3 DNA sequence: TGTGCCAGCAGTTCCCAGGACTACAATGAGCAGTTCTTC. The V call is TRBV12-3 or TRBV12-4, the J call TRBJ2-1; D is unclear. Trimming pared 4 bases from V and 3 bases from J, leaving 7 bases between. The CDR3 is 13 amino acids.

The rearrangement uses TRBV30 and TRBJ2-3; 10 positions match TRBD2. The CDR3 contains 14 residues. Trimming at V came to 2 bases and at J to 5 bases, leaving 4 bases not matched to a gene. Germline V gives CDR1 GTSNPN, CDR2 SVGIG (reference sequence). The chain's CDR3 is CAWSLAGVKDTQYF. CDR3 sequence (DNA): TGTGCCTGGAGTCTAGCGGGAGTTAAAGATACGCAGTATTTT. Looking up the rest from reference TRBV30 and TRBJ2-3 gives the full variable domain: SQTIHQWPATLVQPVGSPLSLECTVEGTSNPNLYWYRQAAGRGLQLLFYSVGIGQISSEVPQNLSASRPQDRQFILSSKKLLLSDSGFYLCAWSLAGVKDTQYFGPGTRLTVL.

The gene calls are TRBV19 and TRBJ2-2, with 11 positions matching TRBD2. Germline CDR1 and CDR2: LNHDA and SQIVND (reference sequence). V gave up 4 bases and J gave up 3 bases; unmatched junction bases: 7. This CDR3 has 17 residues. For the CDR3, the DNA is TGTGCCAGTAGTACCCCGGGGACTAGCGGAGACACCGGGGAGCTGTTTTTT. Protein: CASSTPGTSGDTGELFF.

The rearrangement uses TRBV4-2 and TRBJ1-5; D is perhaps TRBD1 (6 bases). Germline V lookup: CDR1 LGHNA, CDR2 YNFKEQ. CDR3 size: 17 residues. V dropped 1 base and J dropped 3 bases, with 16 bases sitting between them. The CDR3 protein is CASSQAGGGGPNQPQHF. The CDR3 nucleotides read TGTGCCAGCAGCCAAGCGGGTGGCGGGGGGCCCAATCAGCCCCAGCATTTT.

V gene TRBV12-3 or TRBV12-4 combines with J gene TRBJ1-2; D is possibly TRBD1 (5 bases). The CDR3 has 12 residues. V dropped 5 bases and J dropped 7 bases, with 11 bases sitting between them. The CDR3 spells CASSPGWSGYTF. The CDR3 bases are TGTGCCAGCAGTCCAGGGTGGAGTGGCTACACCTTC.

The V and J genes are TRBV7-9 and TRBJ1-4, with D maybe TRBD1 (6 bases). Germline CDR1 SEHNR, CDR2 FQNEAQ (reference sequence). V shed 5 bases and J shed 8 bases, with 15 bases lying between them. CDR3 length: 14 amino acids. CDR3: CASSRGADREKLFF. CDR3 nucleotide sequence: TGTGCCAGCAGCCGGGGGGCAGATCGGGAAAAACTGTTTTTT. The full variable domain, rest sourced from reference TRBV7-9 and TRBJ1-4, is DTGVSQNPRHKITKRGQNVTFRCDPISEHNRLYWYRQTLGQGPEFLTYFQNEAQLEKSRLLSDRFSAERPKGSFSTLEIQRTEQGDSAMYLCASSRGADREKLFFGSGTQLSVL.

The rearrangement joins TRBV30 to TRBJ2-7; 10 nucleotides align to TRBD2. This CDR3 comprises 14 residues. Germline V gene sequence: CDR1 GTSNPN, CDR2 SVGIG (reference sequence). J gave up 7 bases and V 4 bases, and 10 bases lay outside the gene matches. As DNA, the CDR3 is TGTGCCTGGAAAATAGCGGGAGGATCAGGGGAGCAGTACTTC. Translation: CAWKIAGGSGEQYF.

The chain has TRBV27 and TRBJ2-1; 10 positions match TRBD2. After removal of 6 bases from V and 4 bases from J, the junction contained 3 bases not matched to a gene. The CDR3 loop spans 14 amino acids. In germline, CDR1 is MNHEY, CDR2 SMNVEV (reference sequence). The CDR3 is CASSPTSGYNEQFF. CDR3 DNA sequence: TGTGCCAGCAGCCCGACTAGCGGGTACAATGAGCAGTTCTTC.

This clone has a single count. V gene TRBV7-9 combines with J gene TRBJ2-2; D is uncertain. The CDR3 contains 13 residues. Looked up from germline, CDR1 is SEHNR and CDR2 is FQNEAQ (reference sequence). Trimming removed 3 bases at V and 4 bases at J, with 6 bases between. The CDR3 region has the DNA TGTGCCAGCAGCTTTTATTCCACCGGGGAGCTGTTTTTT. As protein: CASSFYSTGELFF.

The sample holds one count of this clone. The rearrangement links TRBV19 to TRBJ2-1; TRBD2 is a possible D gene (6 bases). This CDR3 is 13 amino acids long. V was pared by 7 bases and J by 3 bases, with 10 bases between. Germline-derived CDR1 and CDR2 are LNHDA and SQIVND (reference sequence). In DNA form, the CDR3 reads TGTGCCAGTACGACGCGGGGCTACAATGAGCAGTTCTTC. Protein product: CASTTRGYNEQFF.